The T cell receptor beta chain described here comes from a study of shared clonotypes between healthy human individuals. Study-level findings and limits: For sorted subsets, rarefaction showed incomplete sequencing despite large depth.

Repertoires were generated with immunoSEQ multiplex PCR, while TCRdb's copy carries only in-frame clones and drops some. Found here are 600,000 to 800,000 clones, 72% of them singletons; the top ten hold under 2%. This CDR3 contains 14 residues. The V and J ends lost 5 bases and 4 bases, in that order; junction bases with no gene match: 7. The germline V gene has CDR1 SGHAT and CDR2 FQNNGV. As concerns this clone: Its antigen is not known.

The J gene is TRBJ1-2, the V gene TRBV11-2; TRBD1 agrees at 7 bases. This sequence was found in a woman younger than 45 in good health. Sequencing input: memory CD4+ T cells sorted from blood. Subset of the sample: CD45RA-negative fraction. The CDR3 reads CASSPRTGLYGYTF. In DNA form, the CDR3 reads TGTGCCAGCAGCCCGCGGACAGGCCTCTATGGCTACACCTTC. Variable domain in full (rest from reference TRBV11-2 and TRBJ1-2): EAGVAQSPRYKIIEKRQSVAFWCNPISGHATLYWYQQILGQGPKLLIQFQNNGVVDDSQLPKDRFSAERLKGVDSTLKIQPAKLEDSAVYLCASSPRTGLYGYTFGSGTRLTVV.